This T cell receptor (beta chain) was captured in a study of blood T cell repertoires in COVID-19. Study summary: From the United States, Italy and Spain came samples of acute and convalescent COVID-19. T cells, B-cell-depleted T cells, or PBMCs supplied cDNA or gDNA.

In the authors' methods: Counts of nucleated cells, estimated from reference gene primer amplification, were obtained. Here immunoSEQ multiplex PCR was the method, and the copy in TCRdb shows in-frame clones only, minus some. V, J and clone size are those of that table, while D and trimming were read from the DNA. The repertoire consists of about 52,000 clones, with roughly 91% occurring once and the leading ten covering 7% to 9%. This clone has just a few counts. Germline CDR1 and CDR2: MNHEY and SMNVEV (reference sequence). This CDR3 comprises 15 residues. The trim removed 5 bases at V and 2 bases at J, leaving 9 bases unmatched.

V usage is TRBV27 and J usage is TRBJ2-7; 7 bases align to TRBD1. The clonotype was recovered from an elderly man with active or convalescent COVID-19. Sample: peripheral blood. The CDR3 DNA reads TGTGCCAGCAGTCCACGGACAGGCGAAGCCTACGAGCAGTACTTC. Translating it yields CASSPRTGEAYEQYF.